This entry describes one TCR beta chain. What it recognizes is unknown. This entry is derived from a study of post-analysis software for immune sequencing data. Study outcomes and limitations: About 5 TRBV segments, including TRBV5-6, TRBV5-1 and TRBV20-1, were more frequent in patients than controls.

CDR1 and CDR2 from the germline V gene are LNHNV and YYDKDF (reference sequence). This CDR3 comprises 13 residues. The germline V and J ends were trimmed by 5 bases and 13 bases, with 18 bases remaining between them. TCR beta libraries were prepared from cDNA with unique molecular identifiers. Out of roughly 0.85 to 11 million T cells, roughly 0.5 million cDNA molecules were generated. TCRdb processed the PCR reads anew with MiXCR; each CDR3 protein has one entry. In the table there are about 820,000 distinct CDR3 sequences, about 53% of which are singletons. The chain joins TRBV15 to TRBJ2-1; D might be TRBD1 or TRBD2, each matching 6 bases. The sequence derives from a girl aged 5-17 years with multiple sclerosis. Specimen: blood. CDR3 coding DNA: TGTGCCACCAGCGCACGTGAGGGGGGACTTCAGTTCTTC. Protein: CATSAREGGLQFF.